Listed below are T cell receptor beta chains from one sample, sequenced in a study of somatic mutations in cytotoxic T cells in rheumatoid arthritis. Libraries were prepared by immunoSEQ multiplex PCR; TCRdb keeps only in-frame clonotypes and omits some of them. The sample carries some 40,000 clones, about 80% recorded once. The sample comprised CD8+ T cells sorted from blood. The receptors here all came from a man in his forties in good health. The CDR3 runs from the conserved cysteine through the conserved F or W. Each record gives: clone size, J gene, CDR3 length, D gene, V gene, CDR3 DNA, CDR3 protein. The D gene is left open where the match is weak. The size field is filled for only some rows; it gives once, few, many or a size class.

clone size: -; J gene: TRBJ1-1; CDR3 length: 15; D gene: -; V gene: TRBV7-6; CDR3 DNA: TGTGCCAGCAGCTTAGCAGGGAATTTGTGGACTGAAGCTTTCTTT; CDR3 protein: CASSLAGNLWTEAFF
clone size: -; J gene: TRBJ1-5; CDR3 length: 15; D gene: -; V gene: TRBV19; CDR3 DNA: TGTGCCAGTAGTATATGGGGGGCAAGCAATCAGCCCCAGCATTTT; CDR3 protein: CASSIWGASNQPQHF
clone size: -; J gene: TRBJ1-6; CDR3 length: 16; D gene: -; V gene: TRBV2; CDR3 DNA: TGTGCCAGCAGCAGACCTCGGGTGGTAGGAGATTCACCCCTCCACTTT; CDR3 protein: CASSRPRVVGDSPLHF
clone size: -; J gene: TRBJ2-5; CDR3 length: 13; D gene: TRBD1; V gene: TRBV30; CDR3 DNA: TGTGCCTGGGGGACAGGGACCCAAGAGACCCAGTACTTC; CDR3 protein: CAWGTGTQETQYF
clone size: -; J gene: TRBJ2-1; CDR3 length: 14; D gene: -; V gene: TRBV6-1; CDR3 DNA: TGTGCCAGCAGGGACCTGGGATTCTACGATGAGCAGTTCTTC; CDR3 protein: CASRDLGFYDEQFF
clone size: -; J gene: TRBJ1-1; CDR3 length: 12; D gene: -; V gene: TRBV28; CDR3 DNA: TGTGCCACCGACGTTCGGAACACTGAAGCTTTCTTT; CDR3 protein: CATDVRNTEAFF
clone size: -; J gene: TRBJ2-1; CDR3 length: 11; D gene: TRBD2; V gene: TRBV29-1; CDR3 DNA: TGCAGCGTAGGGAGGGACAATGAGCAGTTCTTC; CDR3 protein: CSVGRDNEQFF
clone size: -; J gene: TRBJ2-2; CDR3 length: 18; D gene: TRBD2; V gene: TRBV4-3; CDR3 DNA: TGCGCCAGCAGCCAAGTAGGAATAGCGGGAGAAAACACCGGGGAGCTGTTTTTT; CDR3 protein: CASSQVGIAGENTGELFF
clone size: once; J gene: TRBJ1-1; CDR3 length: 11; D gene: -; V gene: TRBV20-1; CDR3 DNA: TGCAGTGCTAGAGAGGCGTATTCAGAATCATTT; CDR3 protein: CSAREAYSESF
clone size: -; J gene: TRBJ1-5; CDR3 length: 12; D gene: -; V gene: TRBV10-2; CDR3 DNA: TGCGCCAGCAGGGAGGGGAATCAGCCCCAGCATTTT; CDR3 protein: CASREGNQPQHF
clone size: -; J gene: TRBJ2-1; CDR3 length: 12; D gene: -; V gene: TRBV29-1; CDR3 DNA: TGCAGCGTTGTTACGTCGCCGACAGAGCAGTTCTTC; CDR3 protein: CSVVTSPTEQFF
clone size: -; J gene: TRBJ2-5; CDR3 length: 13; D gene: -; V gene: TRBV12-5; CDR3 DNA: TGTGCTAGTGGCAAGAGGGCTGAAGAGACCCAGTACTTC; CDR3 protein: CASGKRAEETQYF
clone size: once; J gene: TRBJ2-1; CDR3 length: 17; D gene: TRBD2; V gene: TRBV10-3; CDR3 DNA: TGTGCCATCAATCCGGGACTAGCGGGAGGGGTTTACAATGAGCAGTTCTTC; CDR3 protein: CAINPGLAGGVYNEQFF
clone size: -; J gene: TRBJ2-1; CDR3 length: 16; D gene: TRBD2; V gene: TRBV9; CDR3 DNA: TGTGCCAGCAGCGCCGGGACTAGCGTTTCATACAATGAGCAGTTCTTC; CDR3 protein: CASSAGTSVSYNEQFF
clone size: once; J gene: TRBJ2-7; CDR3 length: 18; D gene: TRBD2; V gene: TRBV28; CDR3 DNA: TGTGCCAGCACCTCGGATCTGGCTAGCGGGAGGCTACTCTACGAGCAGTACTTC; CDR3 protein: CASTSDLASGRLLYEQYF
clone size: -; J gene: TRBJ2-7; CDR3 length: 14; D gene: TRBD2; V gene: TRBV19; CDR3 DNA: TGTGCCAGTGCCCCCGGGACTAGCATCTACGAGCAGTACTTC; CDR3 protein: CASAPGTSIYEQYF
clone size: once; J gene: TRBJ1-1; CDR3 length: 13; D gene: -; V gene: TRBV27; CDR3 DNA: TGTGCCAGCAACAAGGGACAACCCACTGAAGCTTTCTTT; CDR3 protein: CASNKGQPTEAFF
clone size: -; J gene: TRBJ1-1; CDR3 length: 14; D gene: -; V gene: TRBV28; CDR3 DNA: TGTGCCAGCAGTTTCCGGGCGGCGGGCACTGAAGCTTTCTTT; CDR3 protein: CASSFRAAGTEAFF
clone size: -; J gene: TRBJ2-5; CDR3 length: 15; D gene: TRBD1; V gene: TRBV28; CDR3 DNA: TGTGCCAGCAGGACCCGGGACAGGGGGCTTGAGACCCAGTACTTC; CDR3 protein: CASRTRDRGLETQYF
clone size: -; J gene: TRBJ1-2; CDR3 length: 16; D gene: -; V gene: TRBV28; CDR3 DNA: TGTGCCAGCAGTTTAGGGCTAGACGGACCTAACTATGGCTACACCTTC; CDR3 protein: CASSLGLDGPNYGYTF
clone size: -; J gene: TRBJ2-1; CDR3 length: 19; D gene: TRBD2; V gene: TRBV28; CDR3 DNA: TGTGCCAGCAGTTTCCCCCGCTCCCCGGCGGGAGGGCCGTACAATGAGCAGTTCTTC; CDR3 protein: CASSFPRSPAGGPYNEQFF
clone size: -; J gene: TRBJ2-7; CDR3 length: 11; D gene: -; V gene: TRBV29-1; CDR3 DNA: TGCAGCGTTAGAGAGCCCTACGAGCAGTACTTC; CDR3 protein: CSVREPYEQYF
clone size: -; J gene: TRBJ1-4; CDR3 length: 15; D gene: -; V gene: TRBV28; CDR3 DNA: TGTGCCAGCAGTTACAGGGTGGTGGAGAGTGAAAAACTGTTTTTT; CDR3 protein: CASSYRVVESEKLFF
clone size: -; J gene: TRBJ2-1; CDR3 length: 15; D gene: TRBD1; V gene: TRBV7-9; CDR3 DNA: TGTGCCAGCAGCCAGGGACAGGGGGCCTGGAATGAGCAGTTCTTC; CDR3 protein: CASSQGQGAWNEQFF
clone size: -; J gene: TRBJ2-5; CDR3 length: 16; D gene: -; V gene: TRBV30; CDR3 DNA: TGTGCCTGGAGTAGCGTGGTGATGGGGAGGGGGGAGACCCAGTACTTC; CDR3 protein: CAWSSVVMGRGETQYF
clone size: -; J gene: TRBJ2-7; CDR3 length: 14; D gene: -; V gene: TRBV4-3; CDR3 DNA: TGCGCCAGCAGTCACAGTGAGGGGGGGAGGGAGCAGTACTTC; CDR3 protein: CASSHSEGGREQYF
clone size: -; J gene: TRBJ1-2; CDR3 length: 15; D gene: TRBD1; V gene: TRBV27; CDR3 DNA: TGTGCCAGCTCCCTCGGGGGACAGGCTCGGGGTGGCTACACCTTC; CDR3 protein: CASSLGGQARGGYTF
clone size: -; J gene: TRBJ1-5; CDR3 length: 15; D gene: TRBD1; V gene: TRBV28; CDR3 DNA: TGTGCCAGCAGCCTAGAGACAGGGACTAATCAGCCCCAGCATTTT; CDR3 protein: CASSLETGTNQPQHF
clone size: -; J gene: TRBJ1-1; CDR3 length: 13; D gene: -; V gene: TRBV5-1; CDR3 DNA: TGCGCCAGCAGCTTATCGACCCGGGTAGAAGCTTTCTTT; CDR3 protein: CASSLSTRVEAFF
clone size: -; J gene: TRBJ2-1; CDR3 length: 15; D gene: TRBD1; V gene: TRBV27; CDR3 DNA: TGTGCCAGCGGCACCGGGACAGGATCCTACAATGAGCAGTTCTTC; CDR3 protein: CASGTGTGSYNEQFF
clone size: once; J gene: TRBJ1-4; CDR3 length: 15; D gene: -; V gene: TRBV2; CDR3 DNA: TGTGCCAGCCTGGGGGGGAGGTCCACTAATGAAAAACTGTTTTTT; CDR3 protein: CASLGGRSTNEKLFF
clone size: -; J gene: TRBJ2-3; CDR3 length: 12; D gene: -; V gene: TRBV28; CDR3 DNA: TGTGCCAGCAATCCCGGCACAGATACGCAGTATTTT; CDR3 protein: CASNPGTDTQYF
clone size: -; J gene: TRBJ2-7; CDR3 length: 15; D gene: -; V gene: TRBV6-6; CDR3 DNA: TGTGCCAGCAGTTATATGGCCCCGAGCTCCTACGAGCAGTACTTC; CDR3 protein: CASSYMAPSSYEQYF
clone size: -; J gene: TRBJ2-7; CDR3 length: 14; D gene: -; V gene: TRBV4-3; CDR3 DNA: TGCGCCAGCAGCCAAGAAATCAGTTACTACGAGCAGTACTTC; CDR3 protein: CASSQEISYYEQYF
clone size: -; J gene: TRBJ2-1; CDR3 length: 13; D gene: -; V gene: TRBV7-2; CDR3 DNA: TGTGCCAGCAGCTTAAGCAGGGCCAATGAGCAGTTCTTC; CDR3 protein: CASSLSRANEQFF
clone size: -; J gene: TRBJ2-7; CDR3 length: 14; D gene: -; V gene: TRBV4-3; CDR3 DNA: TGCGCCAGCAGCCCGGGAGCGGACAGCTACGAGCAGTACTTC; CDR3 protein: CASSPGADSYEQYF
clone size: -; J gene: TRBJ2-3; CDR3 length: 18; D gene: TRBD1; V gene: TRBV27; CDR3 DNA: TGTGCCAGCACCCCGGGACAGGGACCACGGTCACCCACAGATACGCAGTATTTT; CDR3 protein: CASTPGQGPRSPTDTQYF
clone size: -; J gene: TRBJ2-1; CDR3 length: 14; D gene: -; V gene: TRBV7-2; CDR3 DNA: TGTGCCAGCAGCGTTATGGGTCCCTACAATGAGCAGTTCTTC; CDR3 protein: CASSVMGPYNEQFF
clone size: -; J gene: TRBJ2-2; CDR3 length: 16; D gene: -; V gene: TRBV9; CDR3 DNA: TGTGCCAGCAGCGTAGCCCGGGAGAAGGACACCGGGGAGCTGTTTTTT; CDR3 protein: CASSVAREKDTGELFF
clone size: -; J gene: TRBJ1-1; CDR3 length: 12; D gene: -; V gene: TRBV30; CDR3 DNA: TGTGCCTGGAGTGCTTCGGGTGTCGAAGCTTTCTTT; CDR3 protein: CAWSASGVEAFF
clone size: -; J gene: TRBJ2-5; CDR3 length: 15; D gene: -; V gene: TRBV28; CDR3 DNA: TGTGCCAGCAGTTCGTCGGGGCAGGCGGGCAGGACCCAGTACTTC; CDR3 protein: CASSSSGQAGRTQYF
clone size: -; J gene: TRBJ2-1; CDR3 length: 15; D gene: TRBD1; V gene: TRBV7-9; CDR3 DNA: TGTGCCAGCAGCCGGCCGGGACAGGGAGAGGATGAGCAGTTCTTC; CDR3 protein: CASSRPGQGEDEQFF
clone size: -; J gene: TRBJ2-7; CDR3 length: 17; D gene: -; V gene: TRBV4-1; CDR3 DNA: TGCGCCAGCAGCCAAGTTGTGGATCAGGCGGGGAACTACGAGCAGTACTTC; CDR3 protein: CASSQVVDQAGNYEQYF
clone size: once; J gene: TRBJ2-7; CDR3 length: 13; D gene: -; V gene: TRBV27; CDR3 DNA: TGTGCCAGCAGCCGCGGACTGGGGTACGAGCAGTACTTC; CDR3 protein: CASSRGLGYEQYF